This record covers a single TCR beta chain. Its target antigen remains unknown. No much larger clonotype is one base removed from it; base qualities were not supplied. Collaborating institutions collected whole blood in K2EDTA tubes following their own protocols. For TCRbeta analysis, collaborator samples were shipped as frozen whole blood, as isolated PBMCs, or as DNA extracted from either sample type. The data were obtained in a study of blood T cell repertoires in COVID-19 (dated by TCRdb to the early 2020s). The study in broad terms: Samples from collaborators originated in the United States, Italy and Spain and spanned both the acute and convalescent phases of COVID-19. The prospective study material was composed of cDNA or gDNA derived from T cells, B-cell-depleted T cells, or PBMCs. Subjects who had been exposed to COVID-19, were actively infected with it, or had recovered from it provided the deeply sampled blood TCRbeta repertoires that made up the dataset. A freely available public database, intended as a resource for researchers studying the immune response to SARS-CoV-2, is where the repertoires were released. Samples came from the ongoing ImmuneRACE study (first 160 participants) plus 1,254 subjects from 6 global collaborators. Nearly every sample came with metadata listing a de-identified subject ID, COVID-19 status, age in years and sex. Where available, HLA class I and class II types were obtained from metadata supplied by the sample provider rather than from assay-based typing.

TCRbeta CDR3 regions were amplified from genomic DNA by means of the immunoSEQ Assay, a bias-controlled multiplex PCR. The study's own analysis went as follows. Nucleated cell counts per sample were estimated from amplification of reference gene primers within the assay. Sequence reads were collapsed and filtered to measure the absolute abundance of every unique TCRbeta CDR3 rearrangement. Productive Simpson clonality was computed per sample as the square root of Simpson's diversity index over productive rearrangements. TCRdb mirrors the immuneACCESS table, restricted to in-frame sequences. Some clones are absent from its copies; in checked studies, under half trace to an unresolved V gene, and the reason for the others is unknown. V, J and clone size are those of that table, while D and trimming were read from the DNA. For this sample there are about 56,000 clones; 80% to 85% appear just once. The ten most abundant clones make up approximately 13% of the sample.

Study-level results and caveats: How much clinical and demographic metadata was included differed by source and by participant, and the metadata was provided uncurated.

There are 16 amino acids in the CDR3, from cysteine to phenylalanine inclusive. Left in the record is the CDR3 DNA by itself, 48 bases read in frame from the first base. The junction carries 24 bases between V and J, which are trimmed by 4 bases and 8 bases respectively. The germline V gene (reference sequence) specifies SGHNT as CDR1 and YYREEE as CDR2. The specimen was peripheral blood. The TCR was taken from a woman of 80 years or more with acute or convalescent COVID-19. The chain is encoded by TRBV5-4 joined to TRBJ1-2, with TRBD1 perhaps the D gene, on 6 matching bases. CDR3 loop: CASSLGQLTGMGGYTF. At the DNA level, the sequence is TGTGCCAGCAGCCTGGGACAACTAACGGGAATGGGAGGCTACACCTTC.